Below are 17 T cell receptor beta chains sequenced from a single sample in a study of blood T cells in healthy people across ages. Next came a second PCR, run for about 6 to 12 cycles, which used a sample-barcoded 5' primer along with a J-beta primer mix. TCRdb passed the 5' RACE reads through MiXCR, listing each CDR3 protein once. The sample comprises 1,100,000 or so distinct CDR3 sequences, 40% to 55% of which are singletons, and 15% to 20% rests with the top ten. The sample consisted of blood. The receptor source for this set is a woman aged 55-70 years in good health.

In its sample, this clonotype was seen a few times. The J gene is TRBJ2-1, the V gene TRBV20-1; D possibly corresponds to TRBD1 (6 bases). V was clipped by 6 bases and J by 9 bases, with 18 bases between them. The germline V gene encodes CDR1 DFQATT and CDR2 SNEGSKA (reference sequence). This CDR3 has 13 residues. The CDR3 spells CSAPGRGNGEQFF. CDR3 DNA: TGCAGTGCCCCCGGCAGGGGTAATGGTGAGCAGTTCTTC.

This clonotype was counted ten times or more. The genes are TRBV7-2 and TRBJ2-7; the D call may be TRBD1 or TRBD2 (5 bases each). CDR1 is SGHTA, CDR2 FQGNSA, per germline. The CDR3 runs to 18 residues. Trimming took 3 bases from V and 3 from J, leaving 24 bases between them. The CDR3 region is CASSFLGRSSRENYEQYF. The DNA for the CDR3 is TGTGCCAGCAGCTTTTTAGGCAGAAGCAGCAGGGAGAACTACGAGCAGTACTTC.

This clonotype was counted between two and nine times. The V call is TRBV11-2, the J call TRBJ2-3; D possibly matches TRBD1 or TRBD2 (5 bases each). This CDR3 has 14 residues. V lost 6 bases to trimming and J lost 3 bases, with 13 bases between them. Germline V gives CDR1 SGHAT, CDR2 FQNNGV. The CDR3 DNA sequence: TGTGCCAGCAGATGGGGGTTGGGGACAGATACGCAGTATTTT. Translation gives CASRWGLGTDTQYF.

This clonotype occurred many times. The chain has TRBV13 and TRBJ2-7, with 14 bases lining up with TRBD2. The germline gives CDR1 PRHDT, CDR2 FYEKMQ (reference sequence). Trimming cost V 5 bases and J 4 bases; bases outside gene matches: 7. The length of the CDR3 is 16 residues. CDR3 amino acids: CASSPGTSGRGYEQYF. The CDR3 DNA reads as TGTGCCAGCAGCCCCGGGACTAGCGGGAGAGGATACGAGCAGTACTTC.

The rearrangement joins TRBV7-2 to TRBJ2-3; possibly TRBD2 for D (5 bases). CDR3 length: 14 amino acids. Trimming left V 4 bases short and J 10 bases short, with 18 bases between. The germline V gene has CDR1 SGHTA and CDR2 FQGNSA. CDR3 region: CASSSGSVPTAQYF. The CDR3 DNA is TGTGCCAGCAGCTCGGGGAGCGTACCTACTGCGCAGTATTTT.

This chain connects TRBV7-9 to TRBJ2-3, with no clear D. Per the germline V gene, CDR1 is SEHNR and CDR2 is FQNEAQ (reference sequence). V lost 0 bases and J lost 6, with 16 bases in between. The CDR3 length is 16 residues. CDR3 sequence (DNA): TGTGCCAGCAGCTTAGCGTCGGGCTTATCCTTGGATACGCAGTATTTT. Translation gives CASSLASGLSLDTQYF.

The gene calls are TRBV2 and TRBJ2-1, with D hard to call. The CDR3 loop spans 13 amino acids. V was clipped by 4 bases and J by 7 bases, with 11 bases between them. The germline CDR1 and CDR2 sequences are SNHLY and FYNNEI. In nucleotides, the CDR3 is TGTGCCAGCAGTGTTGTGGGGTGGAATGAGCAGTTCTTC. Protein product: CASSVVGWNEQFF.

In its sample, this clonotype was seen a few times. The gene calls are TRBV2 and TRBJ2-7; possible D gene TRBD2, 5 bases. V was shortened by 7 bases and J by 3 bases, with 16 bases between the two germline ends. CDR1 SNHLY and CDR2 FYNNEI come from the germline V gene. The CDR3 totals 14 residues. CDR3 coding DNA: TGTGCCAGCAAACGGGGTGGGCCAATCTACGAGCAGTACTTC. Translation gives CASKRGGPIYEQYF.

This clonotype has a handful of counts. The chain is built from TRBV7-6 and TRBJ2-7; 8 nucleotides align to TRBD1. Germline V gene lookup returns CDR1 SGHVS and CDR2 FNYEAQ. Trimming at V came to 1 base and at J to 4 bases, leaving 15 bases not matched to a gene. The CDR3 sequence is 18 residues long. The DNA of the CDR3 is TGTGCCAGCAGCTTAGAGGGGGTCGGGACAGGCGACTTGTACGAGCAGTACTTC. Translation gives CASSLEGVGTGDLYEQYF.

This clonotype was found a few times. The gene calls are TRBV7-3 and TRBJ2-3; maybe TRBD2 (5 bases). The germline V gene encodes CDR1 SGHTA and CDR2 FQGTGA. The CDR3 contains 14 residues. With 0 bases removed from V and 5 bases from J, the gap between germline ends came to 9 bases. The DNA for the CDR3 is TGTGCCAGCAGCTTAACGGCGGGCTTAGATACGCAGTATTTT. It is translated as CASSLTAGLDTQYF.

The chain links TRBV27 to TRBJ2-7; no clear D. Gene TRBJ2-5 matches the end of the DNA better, so the J call may be wrong. The CDR3 consists of 13 residues. The V gene's germline CDR1 is MNHEY and CDR2 SMNVEV (reference sequence). CDR3 in amino acids: CASSLYIRETQYF. The CDR3 DNA is TGTGCCAGCAGTTTATATATCAGGGAGACCCAGTACTTC.

This clonotype has just a few counts. The V gene is TRBV27, the J gene TRBJ1-1; D call uncertain. This CDR3 is 13 amino acids long. Germline V gene lookup returns CDR1 MNHEY and CDR2 SMNVEV (reference sequence). V was shortened by 2 bases and J by 4 bases, with 8 bases between the two germline ends. CDR3 sequence reads: CASSLEGRTEAFF. The CDR3, as DNA: TGTGCCAGCAGTTTAGAGGGCCGCACTGAAGCTTTCTTT.

In regard to this clonotype: With a much larger clone just one base away, this may be a read error. This chain uses TRBV20-1 with TRBJ2-1; 8 positions agree with TRBD1. There are 13 residues in the CDR3. Germline loops: CDR1 DFQATT, CDR2 SNEGSKA (reference sequence). The V and J ends lost 6 bases and 6 bases, in that order; junction bases with no gene match: 7. The CDR3 reads CSARQGICNEQFF. The CDR3 DNA sequence: TGCAGTGCCCGACAGGGGATTTGCAATGAGCAGTTCTTC.

A few counts support this clonotype. This chain links TRBV12-3 or TRBV12-4 with TRBJ2-6, with D maybe TRBD1 (6 bases). The CDR3 loop spans 19 amino acids. V was trimmed by 6 bases and J by 1 base, leaving 22 bases between them. CDR3 nucleotides: TGTGCCAGCAGGACCGAAGAAACAGGGTTGCAGTCTGGGGCCAACGTCCTGACTTTC. Its translation: CASRTEETGLQSGANVLTF.

This rearrangement joins TRBV24-1 to TRBJ2-6; D is unclear. The CDR3 has 15 amino acids. The germline gives CDR1 KGHDR, CDR2 SFDVKD. V dropped 5 bases and J dropped 1 base, with 8 bases sitting between them. CDR3 nucleotide sequence: TGTGCCACCAGTGCCGGGCATTCTGGGGCCAACGTCCTGACTTTC. This encodes CATSAGHSGANVLTF.

CDR3 in amino acids: CASNRGPYTEAFF. For the CDR3, the DNA is TGTGCCAGTAACCGGGGACCTTACACTGAAGCTTTCTTT. The chain couples TRBV19 to TRBJ1-1, with D maybe TRBD1 (5 bases). Trimming stripped 7 bases from V and 3 bases from J, with 12 bases between. CDR1 and CDR2 (germline): LNHDA, SQIVND (reference sequence). The CDR3 extends over 13 amino acids.

The rearrangement uses TRBV2 and TRBJ2-5; D could derive from TRBD1 or TRBD2 (6 bases each). The germline V and J ends were trimmed by 0 bases and 5 bases, with 13 bases remaining between them. From germline, CDR1 is SNHLY and CDR2 FYNNEI. The length of the CDR3 is 15 residues. The CDR3 DNA follows: TGTGCCAGCAGTGAAGCGCTAGGGGGGTCCGAGACCCAGTACTTC. Translating gives CASSEALGGSETQYF. The variable domain in full, with the rest retrieved from reference TRBV2 and TRBJ2-5, is EPEVTQTPSHQVTQMGQEVILRCVPISNHLYFYWYRQILGQKVEFLVSFYNNEISEKSEIFDDQFSVERPDGSNFTLKIRSTKLEDSAMYFCASSEALGGSETQYFGPGTRLLVL.